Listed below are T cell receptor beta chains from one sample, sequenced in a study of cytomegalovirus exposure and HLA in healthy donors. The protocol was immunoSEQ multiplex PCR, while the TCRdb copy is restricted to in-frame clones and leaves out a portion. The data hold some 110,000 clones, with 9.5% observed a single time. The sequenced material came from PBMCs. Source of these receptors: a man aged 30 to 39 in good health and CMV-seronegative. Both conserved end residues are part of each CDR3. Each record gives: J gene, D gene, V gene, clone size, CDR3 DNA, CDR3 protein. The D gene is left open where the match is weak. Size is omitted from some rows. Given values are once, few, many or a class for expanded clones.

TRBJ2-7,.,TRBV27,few,TGTGCCAGCAGTTATCTCAGGGCCTCCTACGAGCAGTACTTC,CASSYLRASYEQYF
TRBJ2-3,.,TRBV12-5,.,TGTGCTAGTGGTTTGGCACCCAAAGACCTCCCGGGGAGCACAGATACGCAGTATTTT,CASGLAPKDLPGSTDTQYF
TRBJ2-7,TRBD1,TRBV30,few,TGTGCCTGGAGAACCGGGACAGGGGGACGTGAGCAGTACTTC,CAWRTGTGGREQYF
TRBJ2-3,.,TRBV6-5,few,TGTGCCAGCAGTTACTCCCTGGGGGCCCCGCTGGATACGCAGTATTTT,CASSYSLGAPLDTQYF
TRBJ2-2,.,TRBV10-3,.,TGTGCCATCAGTGAGAGGGCCGTGGGAGCGAACACCGGGGAGCTGTTTTTT,CAISERAVGANTGELFF
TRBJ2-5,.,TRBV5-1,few,TGCGCCAGCAGCTTGGCGGGCAGGGTCGCCCAAGAGACCCAGTACTTC,CASSLAGRVAQETQYF
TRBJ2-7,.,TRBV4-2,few,TGTGCCAGCAGCCAAGACGTTCCTAGAATCTACGAGCAGTACTTC,CASSQDVPRIYEQYF
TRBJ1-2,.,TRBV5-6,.,TGTGCCAGCAGCTTGGCTCCCCAGGGCTACACCTTC,CASSLAPQGYTF
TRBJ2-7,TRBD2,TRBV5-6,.,TGTGCCAGCAGCCCACCATCGCGGGGGGAGCAGTACTTC,CASSPPSRGEQYF
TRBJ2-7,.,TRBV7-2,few,TGTGCCAGCAGCTTTTCCTCGTCCTACGAGCAGTACTTC,CASSFSSSYEQYF
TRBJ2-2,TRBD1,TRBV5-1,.,TGCGCCAGCAGCCTCCAGGGACAGGGTAACACCGGGGAGCTGTTTTTT,CASSLQGQGNTGELFF
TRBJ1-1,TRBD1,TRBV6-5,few,TGTGCCAGCAGTTTCAACAGGGGGAAGGGCACTGAAGCTTTCTTT,CASSFNRGKGTEAFF
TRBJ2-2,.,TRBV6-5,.,TGTGCCAGCAGTTACTCCCCGGAGCCGTACACCGGGGAGCTGTTTTTT,CASSYSPEPYTGELFF
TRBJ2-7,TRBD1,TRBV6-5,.,TGTGCCAGCACTAACGTCCGGACAGGGGTGCACGAGCAGTACTTC,CASTNVRTGVHEQYF
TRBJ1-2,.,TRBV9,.,TGTGCCAGCAGCCAGAATCAGGGGAGAGGCTACACCTTC,CASSQNQGRGYTF
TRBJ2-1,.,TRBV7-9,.,TGTGCCAGCAGCTCCGGGACAATACGCAATGAGCAGTTCTTC,CASSSGTIRNEQFF
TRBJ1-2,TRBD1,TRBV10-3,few,TGTGCCATCAGAACAGGACAGGGAGGCTATGGCTACACCTTC,CAIRTGQGGYGYTF
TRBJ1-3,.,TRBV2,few,TGTGCCAGCAGGCAGGGAACTACCTCTGGAAACACCATATATTTT,CASRQGTTSGNTIYF
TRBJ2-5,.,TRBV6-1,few,TGTGCCAGCGCCACTGGAGGGGGCCGGGAGACCCAGTACTTC,CASATGGGRETQYF
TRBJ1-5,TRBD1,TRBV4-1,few,TGCGCCAGCAGCCGGACAGGGGGACAGCCCCAGCATTTT,CASSRTGGQPQHF
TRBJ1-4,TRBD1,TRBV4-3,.,TGCGCCAGCAGCCGAGTCTTAGACAGGGGAAGGGAAAAACTGTTTTTT,CASSRVLDRGREKLFF
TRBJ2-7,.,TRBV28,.,TGTGCCAGCCGATCTATCTCCTACGAGCAGTACTTC,CASRSISYEQYF
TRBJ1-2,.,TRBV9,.,TGTGCCAGCAGCCCGGCCCGGAGGAACTATGGCTACACCTTC,CASSPARRNYGYTF
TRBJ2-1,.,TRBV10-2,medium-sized,TGCGCCAGCAGTGAGAATGAGACACCGTCCTACAATGAGCAGTTCTTC,CASSENETPSYNEQFF
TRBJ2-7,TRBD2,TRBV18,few,TGTGCCAGCTCACCGGGGAGGGCTCTCTACGAGCAGTACTTC,CASSPGRALYEQYF
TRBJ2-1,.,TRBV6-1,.,TGTGCCAGCAGCCGCGGGATTGCTTACAATGAGCAGTTCTTC,CASSRGIAYNEQFF
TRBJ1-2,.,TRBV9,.,TGTGCCAGCAGCGTAGGTGTAGGGCGCGGGGCGGGCTATGGCTACACCTTC,CASSVGVGRGAGYGYTF
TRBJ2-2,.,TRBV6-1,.,TGTGCCAGCAGGCTCGACAGATTAAACACCGGGGAGCTGTTTTTT,CASRLDRLNTGELFF
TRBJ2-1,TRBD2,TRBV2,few,TGTGCCAGCGAGAGGACGGGAGGCAGCTACAATGAGCAGTTCTTC,CASERTGGSYNEQFF
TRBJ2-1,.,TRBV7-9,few,TGTGCCAGCAGCTTAGCGAACGGGGAGCAGTTCTTC,CASSLANGEQFF
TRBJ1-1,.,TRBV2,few,TGTGCCAGCGTAAGCCAGGGGAACACTGAAGCTTTCTTT,CASVSQGNTEAFF
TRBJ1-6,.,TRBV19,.,TGTGCCAGTAGTAACTCACTAATCAGGGGCTATAATTCACCCCTCCACTTT,CASSNSLIRGYNSPLHF
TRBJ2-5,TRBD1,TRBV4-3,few,TGCGCCAGCAGCCAAGATGGCCCCGGTCAGGGGGCGAAGTACTTC,CASSQDGPGQGAKYF
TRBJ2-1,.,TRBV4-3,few,TGCGCCAGCAGCCAAGTGCTCGGGGGTTCCTACAATGAGCAGTTCTTC,CASSQVLGGSYNEQFF
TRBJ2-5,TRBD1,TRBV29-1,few,TGCAGCGGATGGGACAGGGGAGGCCAGGAGACCCAGTACTTC,CSGWDRGGQETQYF
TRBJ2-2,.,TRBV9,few,TGTGCCAGCAAAAGGGGGGGGAGCACCGGGGAGCTGTTTTTT,CASKRGGSTGELFF
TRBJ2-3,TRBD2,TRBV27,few,TGTGCCAGCAGGGGACTAGCGGGAGGCATAGATACGCAGTATTTT,CASRGLAGGIDTQYF
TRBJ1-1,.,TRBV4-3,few,TGCGCCAGCAGCCAAGGGAGGACTGAAGCTTTCTTT,CASSQGRTEAFF
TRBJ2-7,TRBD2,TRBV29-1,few,TGCAGCGTTGACGCTAGCGGGAAATTTTACGAGCAGTACTTC,CSVDASGKFYEQYF
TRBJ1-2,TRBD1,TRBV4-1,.,TGCGCCAGCAGCCAAGATGGCCAGGGGGCGCTTGGCTACACCTTC,CASSQDGQGALGYTF
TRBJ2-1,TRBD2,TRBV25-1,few,TGTGCCAGCAGTAACAGACTAGCGGGATACAATGAGCAGTTCTTC,CASSNRLAGYNEQFF
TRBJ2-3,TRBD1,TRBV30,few,TGTGCCTGGACAGCAAGGACAGGGTTGACAGATACGCAGTATTTT,CAWTARTGLTDTQYF
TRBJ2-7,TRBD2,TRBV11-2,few,TGTGCCAGCAGCTTAGTACTAGCGGGAGGCTACGAGCAGTACTTC,CASSLVLAGGYEQYF
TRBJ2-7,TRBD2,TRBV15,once,TGTGCCACCAGCAGAAAGGCTAGCGGAGACTACGAGCAGTACTTC,CATSRKASGDYEQYF
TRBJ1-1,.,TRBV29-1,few,TGCAGCGTGGGGAAACAGGGAAACACTGAAGCTTTCTTT,CSVGKQGNTEAFF
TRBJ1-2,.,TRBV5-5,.,TGTGCCAGCAGCTTTTGGCAGGGAGGTTCTGGCTACACCTTC,CASSFWQGGSGYTF
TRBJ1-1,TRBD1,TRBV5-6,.,TGTGCCAGCAGCACAGGGGGGATCACTGAAGCTTTCTTT,CASSTGGITEAFF
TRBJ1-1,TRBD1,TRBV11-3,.,TGTGCCAGCAGCTTGATTTCAGGGGGCGGCACTGAAGCTTTCTTT,CASSLISGGGTEAFF
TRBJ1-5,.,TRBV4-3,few,TGCGCCAGCAGCCAAGGGAGGGGGGGGCAGCCCCAGCATTTT,CASSQGRGGQPQHF
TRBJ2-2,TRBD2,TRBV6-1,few,TGTGCCAGCAGTGAAGCGATGGGACTAGCGGAACTTAACACCGGGGAGCTGTTTTTT,CASSEAMGLAELNTGELFF
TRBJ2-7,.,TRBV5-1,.,TGCGCCAGCAGCCCGGCTAGCGCGACCTACGAGCAGTACTTC,CASSPASATYEQYF
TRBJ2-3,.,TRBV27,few,TGTGCCAGCAGTCCCCATACAGATACGCAGTATTTT,CASSPHTDTQYF
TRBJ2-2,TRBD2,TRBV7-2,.,TGTGCCAGCAGCTTAGCGCGTCTAGCGGGGATGACCGGGGAGCTGTTTTTT,CASSLARLAGMTGELFF
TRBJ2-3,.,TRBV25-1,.,TGTGCCAGCAGTAATACCGGGAAACTGGGGGATACGCAGTATTTT,CASSNTGKLGDTQYF
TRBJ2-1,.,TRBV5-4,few,TGTGCCAGCAGGCTTGGGCTACCTTCCTACAATGAGCAGTTCTTC,CASRLGLPSYNEQFF